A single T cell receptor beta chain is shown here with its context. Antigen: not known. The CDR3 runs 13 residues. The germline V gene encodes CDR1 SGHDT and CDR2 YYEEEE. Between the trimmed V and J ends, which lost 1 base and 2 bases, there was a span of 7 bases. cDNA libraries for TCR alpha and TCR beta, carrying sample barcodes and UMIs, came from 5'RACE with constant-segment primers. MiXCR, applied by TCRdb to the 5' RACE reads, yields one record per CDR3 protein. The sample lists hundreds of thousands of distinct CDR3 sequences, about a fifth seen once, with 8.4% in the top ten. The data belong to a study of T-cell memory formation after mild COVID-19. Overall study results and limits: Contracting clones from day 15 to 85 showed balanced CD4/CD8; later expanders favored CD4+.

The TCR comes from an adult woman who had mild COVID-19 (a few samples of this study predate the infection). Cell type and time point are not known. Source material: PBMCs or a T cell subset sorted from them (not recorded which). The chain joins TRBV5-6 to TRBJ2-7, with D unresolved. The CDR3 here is CASSLKEAYEQYF. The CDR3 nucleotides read TGTGCCAGCAGCTTGAAGGAAGCCTACGAGCAGTACTTC.